This entry describes one T cell receptor beta chain. What this receptor recognizes is not known. No clone much larger than this one lies a single base away; base qualities are absent. Other DNA sequences from this sample encode an identical CDR3 as well. The data were taken from a study of blood T cell repertoires in COVID-19 (dated by TCRdb to the early 2020s). For context, the study as a whole: Samples covering the acute and convalescent phases of COVID-19 were provided by collaborators in the United States, Italy and Spain. The prospective study material was composed of cDNA or gDNA derived from T cells, B-cell-depleted T cells, or PBMCs. The repertoires were made available in a free public database intended to serve as a resource for research on the immune response to SARS-CoV-2. Deeply sampled blood TCRbeta repertoires from subjects exposed to, actively infected with, or recovered from COVID-19 were included in the dataset. Samples were obtained from the ongoing ImmuneRACE study (first 160 participants) and from about 1,300 subjects provided by 6 global collaborators. Nearly every sample came with metadata listing a de-identified subject ID, COVID-19 status, age in years and sex. Where available, HLA class I and class II types were taken from metadata supplied by the sample provider and were not determined by assay-based typing. The investigation overall reported the following: How much clinical and demographic metadata was included differed by source and by participant, and the metadata was provided uncurated.

The immunoSEQ Assay, a bias-controlled multiplex PCR, was used to amplify TCRbeta CDR3 regions from genomic DNA. The authors processed their data as follows. The number of nucleated cells in each sample was estimated by amplification of reference gene primers within the assay. To quantify the absolute abundance of each unique TCRbeta CDR3 rearrangement, sequence reads were collapsed and filtered. Productive Simpson clonality was computed per sample as the square root of Simpson's diversity index over productive rearrangements. The immuneACCESS repertoire file appears here via TCRdb, limited to in-frame rearrangements. These files lack a portion of the clones; in checked studies, under half of the deficit traces to unresolved V genes, and the cause of the others is not known. V, J and clone size are those of that table, while D and trimming were read from the DNA. This sample gives hundreds of thousands of clones in total; about 70% of them show up just once. The ten largest make up about 3.5% of the sample.

Collaborating institutions collected whole blood in K2EDTA tubes following their own protocols. For TCRbeta analysis, collaborators shipped samples as frozen whole blood, isolated PBMCs, or DNA extracted from either of those sample types. The germline V end is reduced by 3 bases and the J end by 8 bases; junction bases left unmatched: 3. According to the germline V gene (reference sequence), CDR1 reads MNHEY and CDR2 reads SMNVEV. From cysteine to phenylalanine, the CDR3 is 13 amino acids long. Only CDR3 DNA is held: 39 bases, read in frame from base 1. The sequence is built from TRBV27 and TRBJ1-1, with 10 middle bases fitting TRBD1. The sequence was obtained from a woman of 80 years or more with acute or convalescent COVID-19. Source material: peripheral blood. The CDR3 region: CASSFRDRGEAFF. The sequenced DNA: TGTGCCAGCAGTTTCCGGGACAGGGGCGAAGCTTTCTTT.